Following are 25 T cell receptor beta chains from one sample sequenced in a study of Ad26.COV2.S vaccination and SARS-CoV-2 variants. Described treatment: 15 to 20 received Ad26.COV2.S at low or high dose, single or two shots; roughly five received placebo; per-sample allocation not given. Collection of samples fell on day 63 after the first vaccine or placebo injection. The data were produced by immunoSEQ multiplex PCR, yet TCRdb's version contains in-frame clones alone and is incomplete. The data contain roughly 380,000 clones, around 84% of them singletons. The sequencing here drew on peripheral blood, taken in a trial of Ad26.COV2.S vaccine versus placebo. The origin of the receptors is a person aged 18 to 59 who received the Ad26.COV2.S COVID-19 vaccine or a placebo.

This chain uses TRBV5-6 with TRBJ2-5, with TRBD2 identical over 8 bases. CDR1 is SGHDT, CDR2 YYEEEE, per germline. The junction had 2 bases not matched to a gene; V was cut back by 6 bases and J by 1 base. This CDR3 spans 13 amino acids. The CDR3: CASTRGGQETQYF. Here the CDR3 DNA reads TGTGCCAGCACCCGGGGGGGCCAAGAGACCCAGTACTTC.

The chain combines TRBV4-1 with TRBJ2-5, with 7 positions matching TRBD2. CDR1 MGHRA and CDR2 YSYEKL come from the germline V gene. The CDR3 spans 17 residues. Trimming cost V 1 base and J 10 bases; bases outside gene matches: 18. CDR3 coding DNA: TGCGCCAGCAGCCAAGGGCCCGTCGCGGGAGCCACCGGGGTCCAGTACTTC. Residues: CASSQGPVAGATGVQYF.

This clone was seen more than once but under ten times. CDR3 residues: CASSPNRGAGELFF. In DNA form, the CDR3 reads TGTGCCAGCAGCCCAAACAGGGGTGCCGGGGAGCTGTTTTTT. The V gene is TRBV7-2, the J gene TRBJ2-2, with 7 nucleotides matching TRBD1. Trimming took 5 bases from V and 6 from J; bases not matched to a gene: 6. This CDR3 has 14 residues. CDR1 and CDR2 from the germline V gene are SGHTA and FQGNSA.

The genes are TRBV3-1 (or the pseudogene TRBV3-2) and TRBJ2-1, with D unresolved. Germline lookup yields CDR1 LGHDT and CDR2 YNNKEL (reference sequence). This CDR3 has 12 residues. Trimming took 2 bases from V and 6 from J, leaving 5 bases between them. CDR3 nucleotides: TGTGCCAGCAGCCAAATGATCAATGAGCAGTTCTTC. Residues: CASSQMINEQFF.

The rearrangement links TRBV29-1 to TRBJ2-2; no definite D call. CDR1 and CDR2 from the germline V gene are SQVTM and ANQGSEA. Trimming shortened V by 4 bases and J by 1 base, and 10 bases separated the two germline ends. The CDR3 has 14 amino acids. The CDR3 here is CSVVGSRNTGELFF. CDR3 nucleotides: TGCAGCGTTGTAGGTAGCAGGAACACCGGGGAGCTGTTTTTT.

The chain links TRBV9 to TRBJ2-1; D tentatively fits TRBD1 or TRBD2 (6 bases each). Germline V gives CDR1 SGDLS, CDR2 YYNGEE. The CDR3 loop spans 14 amino acids. Deletions cut 3 bases from V and 8 bases from J, with 15 bases between. CDR3 sequence: CASSARGGLHEQFF. CDR3 nucleotides: TGTGCCAGCAGCGCCCGAGGGGGACTCCATGAGCAGTTCTTC.

This sequence joins TRBV7-2 and TRBJ2-1; 10 bases are shared with TRBD2. There are 15 residues in the CDR3. Germline V gives CDR1 SGHTA, CDR2 FQGNSA. The ends lost 8 bases at V and 8 bases at J; junction bases unmatched: 12. For the CDR3, the DNA is TGTGCCAGCGCGGAGTATAGCGGGAGGCCGGATGAGCAGTTCTTC. Its translation: CASAEYSGRPDEQFF. Full variable domain (remainder filled in from reference TRBV7-2 and TRBJ2-1): GAGVSQSPSNKVTEKGKDVELRCDPISGHTALYWYRQSLGQGLEFLIYFQGNSAPDKSGLPSDRFSAERTGGSVSTLTIQRTQQEDSAVYLCASAEYSGRPDEQFFGPGTRLTVL.

J is TRBJ2-5 and V is TRBV28, with D possibly being TRBD2 (5 bases). V lost 2 bases to trimming and J lost 1 base, with 20 bases between them. This CDR3 region has 18 residues. Per germline, CDR1 MDHEN and CDR2 SYDVKM. CDR3 coding DNA: TGTGCCAGCAGTTTACCCTTGGGTTGGGAGAGCATCCAAGAGACCCAGTACTTC. Protein: CASSLPLGWESIQETQYF.

The chain couples TRBV30 to TRBJ2-7; TRBD1 might be the D (5 bases). Trimming left V 0 bases short and J 6 bases short, with 9 bases between. The length of the CDR3 is 12 residues. Per germline, CDR1 GTSNPN and CDR2 SVGIG (reference sequence). CDR3 sequence reads: CAWSVSRVEQYF. In nucleotides, the CDR3 is TGTGCCTGGAGTGTGTCCAGGGTCGAGCAGTACTTC.

This chain links TRBV25-1 with TRBJ2-3; either TRBD1 or TRBD2 may fit D (6 bases each). CDR1 MGHDK and CDR2 SYGVNS come from the germline V gene. The CDR3 sequence is 18 residues long. The V gene lost 2 bases and the J gene lost 4 bases, with 22 bases spanning the gap. This CDR3 is CASSEVYWGAQESDTQYF. In DNA, the CDR3 is TGTGCCAGCAGTGAAGTCTACTGGGGGGCGCAGGAGTCAGATACGCAGTATTTT. The entire variable domain, with the rest obtained from reference TRBV25-1 and TRBJ2-3, is as follows: EADIYQTPRYLVIGTGKKITLECSQTMGHDKMYWYQQDPGMELHLIHYSYGVNSTEKGDLSSESTVSRIRTEHFPLTLESARPSHTSQYLCASSEVYWGAQESDTQYFGPGTRLTVL.

This chain links TRBV7-2 with TRBJ2-4; D not certain. CDR3 length: 16 amino acids. With 5 bases removed from V and 0 bases from J, the gap between germline ends came to 14 bases. In germline, CDR1 is SGHTA, CDR2 FQGNSA. CDR3 protein: CASSPRPSLAKNIQYF. The CDR3 region has the DNA TGTGCCAGCAGCCCTAGACCGTCCCTAGCCAAAAACATTCAGTACTTC.

This clone was counted between two and nine times. The chain employs TRBV6-1 and TRBJ2-3; no clear D gene. Trimming left V 3 bases short and J 0 bases short, with 7 bases between. The germline CDR1 and CDR2 sequences are MNHNS and SASEGT. The CDR3 consists of 14 residues. CDR3 bases: TGTGCCAGCAGTGAGTTACCCAGCACAGATACGCAGTATTTT. Translated: CASSELPSTDTQYF.

V is TRBV4-3 and J is TRBJ2-3, with 8 bases lining up with TRBD1. This CDR3 contains 15 residues. The germline CDR1 and CDR2 sequences are LGHNA and YSLEER. V lost 3 bases, J lost 2 bases, and 4 bases stayed unmatched. The CDR3 protein is CASSQTTGDTDTQYF. The CDR3 nucleotides are TGCGCCAGCAGCCAGACGACAGGGGACACAGATACGCAGTATTTT.

V usage is TRBV29-1 and J usage is TRBJ2-3; no definite D call. The CDR3 sequence is 14 residues long. Germline V gene sequence: CDR1 SQVTM, CDR2 ANQGSEA. The germline V and J ends were trimmed by 0 bases and 3 bases, with 10 bases remaining between them. The CDR3 region has the DNA TGCAGCGTTGAAGAGAACAAGTTAACAGATACGCAGTATTTT. Its translation: CSVEENKLTDTQYF.

This chain uses TRBV5-4 with TRBJ2-7; 9 bases agree with TRBD2. Germline V gene lookup returns CDR1 SGHNT and CDR2 YYREEE (reference sequence). The CDR3 has 16 amino acids. After removal of 0 bases from V and 3 bases from J, the junction contained 7 bases not matched to a gene. As DNA, the CDR3 is TGTGCCAGCAGCTTGGAACTAGCGGGCACCGACTACGAGCAGTACTTC. It specifies CASSLELAGTDYEQYF.

This clone was detected a few times. V and J are TRBV7-6 and TRBJ2-1; D may be TRBD2 (5 bases). In germline, CDR1 is SGHVS, CDR2 FNYEAQ. The CDR3 covers 16 residues. The V gene lost 0 bases and the J gene lost 3 bases, with 12 bases spanning the gap. CDR3 in amino acids: CASSLAHSVDYNEQFF. CDR3 coding DNA: TGTGCCAGCAGCTTAGCTCATAGCGTCGACTACAATGAGCAGTTCTTC.

Of note for this clone: The germline gene is not matched at one end of the junction; a read error may be the cause. The V gene is TRBV10-1, the J gene TRBJ1-2; 7 nucleotides align to TRBD1. Germline V gene lookup returns CDR1 WNHNN and CDR2 SYGVQD (reference sequence). The CDR3 runs 13 residues. The CDR3 loop is CATSPDRNYGYTF. The CDR3 nucleotides read TGCGCCACCAGTCCGGACAGGAACTATGGCTACACCTTC.

A few counts support this clone. V usage is TRBV7-2 and J usage is TRBJ1-2; no reliable D call. Germline lookup yields CDR1 SGHTA and CDR2 FQGNSA. The V end was cut by 1 base, the J end by 4 bases, with 4 bases between. The CDR3 runs 12 residues. The CDR3 spells CASSLDPYGYTF. CDR3 DNA: TGTGCCAGCAGCTTAGATCCCTATGGCTACACCTTC. Full variable domain (missing parts from reference TRBV7-2 and TRBJ1-2): GAGVSQSPSNKVTEKGKDVELRCDPISGHTALYWYRQSLGQGLEFLIYFQGNSAPDKSGLPSDRFSAERTGGSVSTLTIQRTQQEDSAVYLCASSLDPYGYTFGSGTRLTVV.

DNA of the CDR3: TGTGCCAGCAGCGTAGACGGTAGCGGGAGGGCCGGGGGCACAGATACGCAGTATTTT. It translates to CASSVDGSGRAGGTDTQYF. The chain has TRBV9 and TRBJ2-3, with 11 bases identical to TRBD2. Per the germline V gene, CDR1 is SGDLS and CDR2 is YYNGEE. This CDR3 is built from 19 residues. Trimming removed 0 bases from V and 1 base from J; junction bases left unmatched: 10.

The V gene is TRBV5-1, the J gene TRBJ2-1; tentatively, D is TRBD1 (6 bases). Between the trimmed V and J ends, which lost 2 bases and 10 bases, there was a span of 13 bases. Germline CDR1 is SGHRS and CDR2 is YFSETQ. This CDR3 comprises 13 residues. The CDR3 here is CASSFQGSAEQFF. The DNA for the CDR3 is TGCGCCAGCAGCTTTCAGGGGTCGGCGGAGCAGTTCTTC. The full variable domain, in which reference TRBV5-1 and TRBJ2-1 provide the parts outside the CDR3, is KAGVTQTPRYLIKTRGQQVTLSCSPISGHRSVSWYQQTPGQGLQFLFEYFSETQRNKGNFPGRFSGRQFSNSRSEMNVSTLELGDSALYLCASSFQGSAEQFFGPGTRLTVL.

The rearrangement links TRBV13 to TRBJ2-2, with unresolved D. Germline values: CDR1 PRHDT, CDR2 FYEKMQ (reference sequence). CDR3 length: 12 amino acids. The ends were cut back, 5 bases at V and 6 bases at J, with 7 bases in the middle. The CDR3 DNA reads TGTGCCAGCAGCCCGTCTCCCGGGGAGCTGTTTTTT. Its protein is CASSPSPGELFF.

V gene TRBV6-5 combines with J gene TRBJ2-1; 7 positions match TRBD2. The CDR3 sequence is 14 residues long. CDR1 MNHEY and CDR2 SVGAGI come from the germline V gene. The V and J ends lost 7 bases and 4 bases, in that order; junction bases with no gene match: 7. The CDR3 reads CASTSGGVYNEQFF. DNA of the CDR3: TGTGCCAGCACCTCGGGAGGCGTGTACAATGAGCAGTTCTTC.

This chain's CDR3 is CASSDDRPYEKLFF. The CDR3 nucleotides read TGCGCCAGCAGTGACGACAGGCCCTATGAAAAACTGTTTTTT. The V call is TRBV10-1, the J call TRBJ1-4; a weak D match, TRBD1 (6 bases). Germline lookup yields CDR1 WNHNN and CDR2 SYGVQD (reference sequence). V lost 3 bases to trimming and J lost 6 bases, with 11 bases between them. CDR3 size: 14 residues.

The chain carries TRBV3-1 (or the pseudogene TRBV3-2) and TRBJ2-7; 7 bases agree with TRBD2. The ends lost 1 base at V and 6 bases at J; junction bases unmatched: 6. This CDR3 comprises 14 residues. Germline assignment: CDR1 LGHDT and CDR2 YNNKEL (reference sequence). The CDR3 spells CASSQVGRGAEQYF. In DNA form, the CDR3 reads TGTGCCAGCAGCCAAGTAGGGAGGGGCGCCGAGCAGTACTTC.

V and J are TRBV6-6 and TRBJ1-5; possible D gene TRBD1, 5 bases. V was cut by 0 bases and J by 4 bases, with 13 bases left in between. The CDR3 runs 16 residues. Per the germline V gene, CDR1 is MNHNY and CDR2 is SVGAGI (reference sequence). The CDR3 sequence: CASSYSEGMGNQPQHF. CDR3 nucleotides: TGTGCCAGCAGTTACTCAGAGGGGATGGGAAATCAGCCCCAGCATTTT.